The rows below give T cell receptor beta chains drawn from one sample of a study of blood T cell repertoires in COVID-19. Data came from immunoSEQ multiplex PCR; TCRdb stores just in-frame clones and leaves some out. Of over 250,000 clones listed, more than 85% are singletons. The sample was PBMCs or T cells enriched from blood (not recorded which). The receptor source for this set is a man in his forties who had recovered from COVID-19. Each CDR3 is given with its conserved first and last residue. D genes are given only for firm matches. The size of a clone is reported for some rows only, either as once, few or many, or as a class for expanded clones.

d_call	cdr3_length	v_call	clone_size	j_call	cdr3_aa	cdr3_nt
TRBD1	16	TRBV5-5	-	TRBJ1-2	CASSLLAGGSLYGYTF	TGTGCCAGCAGCTTGCTGGCAGGGGGCTCGCTCTATGGCTACACCTTC
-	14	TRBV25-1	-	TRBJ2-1	CASSEFRAYNEQFF	TGTGCCAGCAGTGAATTTCGGGCCTACAATGAGCAGTTCTTC
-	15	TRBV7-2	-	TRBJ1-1	CASSLGTRVNTEAFF	TGTGCCAGCAGCTTGGGTACCAGGGTGAACACTGAAGCTTTCTTT
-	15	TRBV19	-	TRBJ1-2	CASSIDTRENYGYTF	TGTGCCAGTAGTATCGACACGAGAGAAAACTATGGCTACACCTTC
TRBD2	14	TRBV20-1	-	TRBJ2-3	CSASFGGSADTQYF	TGCAGTGCTAGTTTTGGCGGGAGCGCCGATACGCAGTATTTT
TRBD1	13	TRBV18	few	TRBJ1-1	CASSPSGQGVAFF	TGTGCCAGCTCACCAAGTGGACAGGGGGTAGCTTTCTTT
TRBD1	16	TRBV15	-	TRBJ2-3	CATSRQYRGSTDTQYF	TGTGCCACCAGCAGGCAATACAGGGGGAGCACAGATACGCAGTATTTT
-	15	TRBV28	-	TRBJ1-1	CASSQRDRTNTEAFF	TGTGCCAGCAGTCAGAGAGACAGGACGAACACTGAAGCTTTCTTT
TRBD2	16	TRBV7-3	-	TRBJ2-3	CASSLLAGSHTDTQYF	TGTGCCAGCAGCTTATTAGCGGGGTCCCACACAGATACGCAGTATTTT
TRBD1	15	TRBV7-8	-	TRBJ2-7	CASSLVTGTGREQYF	TGTGCCAGCAGCTTAGTGACCGGGACAGGGCGGGAGCAGTACTTC
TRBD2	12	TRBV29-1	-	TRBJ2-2	CSVGLVGGELFF	TGCAGCGTGGGACTAGTTGGCGGGGAGCTGTTTTTT
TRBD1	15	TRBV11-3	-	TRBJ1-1	CASTPPGQGEREAFF	TGTGCCAGCACCCCCCCGGGACAGGGCGAACGTGAAGCTTTCTTT
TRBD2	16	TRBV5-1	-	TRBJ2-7	CASSLGVGGGPYEQYF	TGCGCCAGCAGCTTGGGAGTGGGGGGGGGACCCTACGAGCAGTACTTC
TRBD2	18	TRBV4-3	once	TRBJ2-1	CASSQDRALAGGYNEQFF	TGCGCCAGCAGCCAAGATAGGGCCTTAGCGGGAGGCTACAATGAGCAGTTCTTC
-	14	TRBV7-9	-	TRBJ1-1	CASSLNSVNTEAFF	TGTGCCAGCAGCTTAAATTCAGTGAACACTGAAGCTTTCTTT
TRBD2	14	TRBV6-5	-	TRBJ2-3	CASSIAGGSDTQYF	TGTGCCAGCAGTATAGCGGGGGGGTCGGATACGCAGTATTTT
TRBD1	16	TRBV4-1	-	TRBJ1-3	CASSLRDSGVGNTIYF	TGCGCCAGCAGCCTAAGGGACAGTGGAGTTGGAAACACCATATATTTT
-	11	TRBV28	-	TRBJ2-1	CASMGPNEQFF	TGTGCCAGCATGGGGCCGAATGAGCAGTTCTTC
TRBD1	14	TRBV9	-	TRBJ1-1	CASSQGTVPSEAFF	TGTGCCAGCAGCCAAGGGACAGTTCCCTCTGAAGCTTTCTTT
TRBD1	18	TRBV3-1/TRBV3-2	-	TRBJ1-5	CASSPRGYRTGDDQPQHF	TGTGCCAGCAGCCCTCGTGGTTACAGGACAGGGGACGATCAGCCCCAGCATTTT
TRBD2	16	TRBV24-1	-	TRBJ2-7	CATSDSLASGGYEQYF	TGTGCCACCAGTGATTCCCTCGCTAGCGGGGGGTACGAGCAGTACTTC
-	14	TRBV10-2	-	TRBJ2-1	CASSEGLLVREQFF	TGCGCCAGCAGTGAGGGTTTACTGGTACGGGAGCAGTTCTTC
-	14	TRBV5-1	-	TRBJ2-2	CASSLVVSTGELFF	TGCGCCAGCAGCTTGGTTGTCAGCACCGGGGAGCTGTTTTTT
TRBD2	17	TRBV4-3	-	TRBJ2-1	CASSQVLAGGAYNEQFF	TGCGCCAGCAGCCAGGTGCTAGCGGGAGGTGCCTACAATGAGCAGTTCTTC
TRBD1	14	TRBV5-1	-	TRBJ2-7	CASSLTGENYEQYF	TGCGCCAGCAGCTTGACAGGGGAAAACTACGAGCAGTACTTC
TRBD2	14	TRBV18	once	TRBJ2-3	CASSPSGRSDTQYF	TGTGCCAGCTCCCCCAGCGGGAGGTCGGATACGCAGTATTTT
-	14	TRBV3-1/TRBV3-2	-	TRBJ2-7	CASSQVAGDYEQYF	TGTGCCAGCAGCCAAGTGGCAGGGGACTACGAGCAGTACTTC
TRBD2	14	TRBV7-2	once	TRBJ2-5	CASSASGDQETQYF	TGTGCCAGCAGTGCTAGCGGGGACCAAGAGACCCAGTACTTC
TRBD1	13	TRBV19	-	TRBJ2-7	CATRGTGFYEQYF	TGTGCCACCCGGGGGACAGGTTTTTACGAGCAGTACTTC
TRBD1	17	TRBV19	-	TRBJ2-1	CASSIKSRTGGPNEQFF	TGTGCCAGTAGTATTAAATCCCGGACAGGGGGCCCGAATGAGCAGTTCTTC
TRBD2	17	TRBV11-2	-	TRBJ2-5	CASSSGLAGAVKETQYF	TGTGCCAGCAGCTCGGGACTAGCGGGGGCCGTAAAAGAGACCCAGTACTTC
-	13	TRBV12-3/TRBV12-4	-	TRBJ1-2	CASSFGGPDGYTF	TGTGCCAGCAGTTTCGGCGGTCCAGATGGCTACACCTTC
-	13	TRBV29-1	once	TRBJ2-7	CSVGSQGPYEQYF	TGCAGCGTTGGAAGTCAGGGTCCCTACGAGCAGTACTTC
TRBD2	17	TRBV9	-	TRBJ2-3	CASSASGLAGGTDTQYF	TGTGCCAGCAGCGCGTCGGGACTAGCGGGGGGCACAGATACGCAGTATTTT